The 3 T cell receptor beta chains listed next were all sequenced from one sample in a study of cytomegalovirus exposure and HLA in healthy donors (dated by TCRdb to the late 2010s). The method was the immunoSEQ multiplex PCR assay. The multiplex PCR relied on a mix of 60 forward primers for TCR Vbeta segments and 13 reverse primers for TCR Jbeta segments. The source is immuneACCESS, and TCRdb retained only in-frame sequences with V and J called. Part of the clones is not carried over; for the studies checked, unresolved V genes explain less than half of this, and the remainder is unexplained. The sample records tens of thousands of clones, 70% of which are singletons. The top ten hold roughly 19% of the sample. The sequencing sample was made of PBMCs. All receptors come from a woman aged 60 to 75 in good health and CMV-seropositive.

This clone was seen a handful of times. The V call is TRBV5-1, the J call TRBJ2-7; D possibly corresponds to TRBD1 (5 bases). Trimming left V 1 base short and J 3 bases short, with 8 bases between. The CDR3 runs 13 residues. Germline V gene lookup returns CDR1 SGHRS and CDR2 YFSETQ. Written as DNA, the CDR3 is TGCGCCAGCAGCTTGACAGGAAACTACGAGCAGTACTTC. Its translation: CASSLTGNYEQYF.

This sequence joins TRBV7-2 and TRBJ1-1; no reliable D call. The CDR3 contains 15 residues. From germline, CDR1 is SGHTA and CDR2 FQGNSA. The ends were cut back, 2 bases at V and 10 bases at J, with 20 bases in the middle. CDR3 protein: CASSLTQRSTSGAFF. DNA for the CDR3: TGTGCCAGCAGCTTAACCCAACGGTCCACATCGGGAGCTTTCTTT.

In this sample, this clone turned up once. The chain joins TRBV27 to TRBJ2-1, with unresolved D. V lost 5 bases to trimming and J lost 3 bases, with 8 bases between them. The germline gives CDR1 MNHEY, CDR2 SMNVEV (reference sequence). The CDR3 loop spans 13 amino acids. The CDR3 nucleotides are TGTGCCAGCAGTCCGACTCTCTACAATGAGCAGTTCTTC. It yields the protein CASSPTLYNEQFF.